The 15 T cell receptor beta chains reported below all come from one sample, sequenced in a study of cytomegalovirus exposure and HLA in healthy donors. 60 Vbeta and 13 Jbeta primers were used in PCR. The protocol was immunoSEQ multiplex PCR, while the TCRdb copy is restricted to in-frame clones and leaves out a portion. The sample lists 60,000 to 85,000 clones, over 70% seen once, with roughly 1.7% in the top ten. The material sequenced was PBMCs. The source of these receptors is a man aged 40-55 years in good health and CMV-seronegative.

The table lists this clone with a count of one. This chain connects TRBV7-3 to TRBJ2-3, with 10 bases that match TRBD1. V lost 4 bases to trimming and J lost 4 bases; unmatched junction nucleotides: 14. Per germline, CDR1 SGHTA and CDR2 FQGTGA. CDR3 size: 18 residues. Here the CDR3 reads CASSSTPRQGARSDTQYF. The CDR3 nucleotides read TGTGCCAGCAGCTCCACACCCCGACAGGGGGCGAGGTCAGATACGCAGTATTTT.

V and J are TRBV7-6 and TRBJ2-1; TRBD2 aligns across 10 bases. CDR1 SGHVS and CDR2 FNYEAQ come from the germline V gene. The CDR3 extends over 15 amino acids. The J segment lost 6 bases and the V segment lost 0 bases, leaving 2 bases of the junction unmatched. The CDR3 DNA reads TGTGCCAGCAGCTTAGCTAGCGGGAGGTTCAATGAGCAGTTCTTC. The encoded protein is CASSLASGRFNEQFF.

There are a few counts of this clone. The chain combines TRBV5-1 with TRBJ2-3, with 8 bases fitting TRBD1. The CDR3 is 17 residues long. Germline assignment: CDR1 SGHRS and CDR2 YFSETQ. V was clipped by 0 bases and J by 5 bases; unmatched bases: 11. The CDR3: CASSLDLATGVLDTQYF. The CDR3, as DNA: TGCGCCAGCAGCTTGGACTTGGCGACAGGGGTCTTAGATACGCAGTATTTT.

This clone was observed a single time. The CDR3 nucleotides are TGTGCCAGCAGAGCCGGGACTAGCGGGAGTTACGAGCAGTACTTC. It specifies CASRAGTSGSYEQYF. The chain employs TRBV6-1 and TRBJ2-7, with TRBD2 matching over 14 bases. Germline V gene data show CDR1 as MNHNS and CDR2 as SASEGT. The CDR3 runs 15 residues. The ends lost 6 bases at V and 4 bases at J; junction bases unmatched: 5.

This clone appeared a few times. The chain employs TRBV18 and TRBJ2-2; D call uncertain. CDR1 and CDR2 from the germline V gene are KGHSH and LQKENI. This CDR3 is built from 16 residues. Between the trimmed V and J ends, which lost 2 bases and 2 bases, there was a span of 12 bases. This CDR3 is CASSPMSQDNTGELFF. CDR3 sequence (DNA): TGTGCCAGCTCACCAATGTCTCAGGATAACACCGGGGAGCTGTTTTTT.

The rearrangement joins TRBV28 to TRBJ1-1; TRBD1 aligns across 9 bases. CDR3 length equals 13 residues. V was pared by 9 bases and J by 8 bases, with 10 bases of the junction left unmatched. The germline V gene has CDR1 MDHEN and CDR2 SYDVKM. The CDR3 protein is CASSPGQGMEAFF. The DNA of the CDR3 is TGTGCCAGTAGCCCGGGACAGGGAATGGAAGCTTTCTTT.

This chain joins TRBV27 and TRBJ2-1; D is possibly TRBD1 (8 bases). The V gene lost 4 bases and the J gene lost 8 bases, with 18 bases spanning the gap. Germline V gives CDR1 MNHEY, CDR2 SMNVEV (reference sequence). The length of the CDR3 is 15 residues. The CDR3 loop reads CASSSGQGGYDEQFF. The CDR3 nucleotides are TGTGCCAGCAGTTCCGGACAGGGAGGGTACGATGAGCAGTTCTTC.

CDR3 coding DNA: TGTGCCAGCAGCTTCGGGGGAGGGCACGAGGAGACCCAGTACTTC. This codes for CASSFGGGHEETQYF. The genes are TRBV11-2 and TRBJ2-5, with TRBD2 matching 7 bases. Unmatched junction bases numbered 9, after V lost 3 bases and J lost 5 bases. Germline V gene lookup returns CDR1 SGHAT and CDR2 FQNNGV. The CDR3 is 15 amino acids.

This clone was counted between two and nine times. The gene calls are TRBV6-5 and TRBJ2-7; a weak D match, TRBD1 (5 bases). Per germline, CDR1 MNHEY and CDR2 SVGAGI. The ends were cut back, 5 bases at V and 2 bases at J, with 13 bases in the middle. There are 14 residues in the CDR3. The CDR3 region has the DNA TGTGCCAGCAGTGAAACAGGCACCACCTACGAGCAGTACTTC. Amino acid sequence: CASSETGTTYEQYF.

V usage is TRBV6-1 and J usage is TRBJ2-2, with no clear D. In germline, CDR1 is MNHNS, CDR2 SASEGT. The CDR3 is 15 amino acids. V lost 8 bases and J lost 5, with 18 bases in between. The CDR3 bases are TGTGCCAGCGTGCCCCTGATGTATCGGACCGGGGAGCTGTTTTTT. Its translation: CASVPLMYRTGELFF.

The chain is built from TRBV4-3 and TRBJ2-1; 10 bases line up with TRBD2. The CDR3 has 16 residues. The V gene's germline CDR1 is LGHNA and CDR2 YSLEER. J was trimmed by 5 bases and V by 6 bases; bases with no gene match: 10. The CDR3 loop is CASSPSSSGSDNEQFF. CDR3 in DNA: TGCGCCAGCAGTCCTTCCTCTAGCGGGAGCGACAATGAGCAGTTCTTC.

The rearrangement joins TRBV28 to TRBJ2-5; 7 bases are shared with TRBD2. CDR1 is MDHEN, CDR2 SYDVKM, per germline. The length of the CDR3 is 14 residues. Trimming took 6 bases from V and 11 from J; bases not matched to a gene: 15. CDR3 bases: TGTGCCAGCAGCCTTATTTTTGCAACGCGGGAGCAGTACTTC. Encoded protein: CASSLIFATREQYF.

In this sample, this clone turned up a few times. The gene calls are TRBV6-6 and TRBJ2-7, with 12 nucleotides matching TRBD1. The CDR3 spans 13 residues. Germline values: CDR1 MNHNY, CDR2 SVGAGI (reference sequence). V shed 6 bases, J shed 6 bases, and the junction held 3 bases outside the gene matches. CDR3 in DNA: TGTGCCAGCAGCGGGACAGGGGGCGCCGAGCAGTACTTC. Its protein is CASSGTGGAEQYF.

V usage is TRBV7-2 and J usage is TRBJ1-2; 7 nucleotides line up with TRBD1. Unmatched junction bases numbered 9, after V lost 5 bases and J lost 3 bases. CDR1 is SGHTA, CDR2 FQGNSA, per germline. The CDR3 has 15 residues. CDR3 sequence reads: CASSLDRDLHYGYTF. Here the CDR3 DNA reads TGTGCCAGCAGCCTTGACAGGGATCTTCACTATGGCTACACCTTC.

This chain joins TRBV2 and TRBJ2-1; 7 positions agree with TRBD2. CDR1 and CDR2 from the germline V gene are SNHLY and FYNNEI. The CDR3 consists of 15 residues. J was trimmed by 2 bases and V by 7 bases; bases with no gene match: 8. CDR3 region: CASTWGGMAYNEQFF. DNA of the CDR3: TGTGCCAGCACCTGGGGGGGGATGGCCTACAATGAGCAGTTCTTC.